This passage covers 9 T cell receptor beta chains from one sample sequenced in a study of tumor-infiltrating lymphocytes in primary liver carcinoma. Joint extraction of RNA and DNA used roughly 19-33 mg of bulk tissue that was unsorted. Priming with a constant-region primer yielded TCR beta cDNA from around 540 ng total RNA. Libraries covering TCR beta were generated through three nested multiplex PCR rounds (using a slightly modified ARM-PCR). A C-beta reverse primer and TRBV1-TRBV30 forward primers served in each of the first two PCR rounds, at 10 cycles apiece. MiXCR, applied by TCRdb to the multiplex PCR reads, yields one record per CDR3 protein. This table holds more than 90,000 distinct CDR3 sequences, about 70% found once. The sequencing sample was made of liver tumor tissue from sampling region 2. Sample subset: tumor region T2, inferior pole. The source of these receptors is an older woman with primary liver carcinoma and hepatitis B virus infection.

On this clonotype: The germline gene is not matched at one end of the junction; a read error may be the cause. The V call is TRBV12-3 or TRBV12-4, the J call TRBJ2-1, with 7 bases identical to TRBD2. This CDR3 has 15 amino acids. CDR3 DNA sequence: TGTGCCAGCAGTTTTGGGGATAGACTAGCATCTGAGCGGTTCTTC. Translating gives CASSFGDRLASERFF.

The sample holds one count of this clonotype. Compared with germline, one end of the junction differs, possibly owing to a read error. This rearrangement joins TRBV11-3 to TRBJ2-1, with D possibly matching TRBD2 (6 bases). The V gene's germline CDR1 is SGHNT and CDR2 YENEEA. The CDR3 contains 15 residues. CDR3 sequence: CANSLEPGGAWEQFF. CDR3 DNA sequence: TGTGCCAACAGCTTGGAACCGGGCGGGGCCTGGGAGCAGTTCTTC. Combining the CDR3 with reference TRBV11-3 and TRBJ2-1 gives the whole variable domain EAGVVQSPRYKIIEKKQPVAFWCNPISGHNTLYWYLQNLGQGPELLIRYENEEAVDDSQLPKDRFSAERLKGVDSTLKIQPAELGDSAVYLCANSLEPGGAWEQFFGPGTRLTVL.

Details on this clonotype: This clone may be a read error of a much larger clone one base away. V usage is TRBV28 and J usage is TRBJ2-7, with D possibly TRBD1 on 6 matching bases. Germline V lookup: CDR1 MDHEN, CDR2 SYDVKM. V lost 5 bases and J 1 base, leaving 12 bases between the germline ends. The CDR3 consists of 14 residues. CDR3 in DNA: TGTGCCAGCAGTCGACAGGTGGGGTCCTACGAGCAGTACTTC. This translates into CASSRQVGSYEQYF.

A remark on this clonotype: The conserved closing phenylalanine or tryptophan is absent in this CDR3, likely reflecting a read error. J is TRBJ2-3 and V is TRBV11-2; TRBD2 matches at 8 bases. The CDR3 is made up of 15 amino acids. The germline gives CDR1 SGHAT, CDR2 FQNNGV. The CDR3 is CASSPGLAGPDMQYS. In DNA, the CDR3 is TGTGCCAGCAGCCCTGGACTAGCCGGCCCAGATATGCAGTATTCT.

This clonotype was counted ten times or more. The rearrangement links TRBV6-6 to TRBJ1-5, with 7 nucleotides matching TRBD1. The germline V gene has CDR1 MNHNY and CDR2 SVGAGI (reference sequence). This CDR3 is 15 amino acids long. Trimming removed 4 bases from V and 1 base from J; junction bases left unmatched: 4. CDR3 in amino acids: CASSFRQGSNQPQHF. CDR3 DNA: TGTGCCAGCAGTTTCAGACAGGGCAGCAATCAGCCCCAGCATTTT.

Turning to this clonotype: A read error is possible here, since a much larger clone lies one base away. This chain uses TRBV7-8 with TRBJ2-1, with D maybe TRBD2 (6 bases). CDR1 SGHVS and CDR2 FQNEAQ come from the germline V gene. This CDR3 spans 13 amino acids. CDR3 amino acids: CAISFYGGNEQFF. DNA for the CDR3: TGTGCCATCAGCTTTTACGGGGGCAATGAGCAGTTCTTC.

As to this clonotype: At one boundary the junction diverges from the germline segment, which might be a read error. The genes are TRBV4-1 and TRBJ1-5, with D unclear. This CDR3 region has 14 residues. Germline lookup yields CDR1 MGHRA and CDR2 YSYEKL. CDR3 region: CANSRTTGNQPQHF. The CDR3 DNA sequence: TGCGCCAACAGCCGAACCACGGGCAATCAGCCCCAGCATTTT.

The chain has TRBV6-5 and TRBJ1-6; D unresolved. CDR1 MNHEY and CDR2 SVGAGI come from the germline V gene. CDR3 size: 17 residues. The ends were cut back, 5 bases at V and 13 bases at J, with 27 bases in the middle. The CDR3 spells CASSGEPTGPRRGPLHF. The CDR3 coding sequence is TGTGCCAGCAGTGGGGAACCAACCGGGCCTCGGAGAGGTCCCCTCCACTTT.

This clonotype was observed a few times. CDR3 loop: CASSLALLTEETQYF. The CDR3 DNA is TGCGCCAGCAGCTTGGCCCTGCTGACTGAAGAGACCCAGTACTTC. V and J are TRBV5-1 and TRBJ2-5, with unresolved D. CDR1 is SGHRS and CDR2 is YFSETQ in the germline V gene. CDR3 size: 15 residues. V dropped 0 bases and J dropped 3 bases, with 12 bases sitting between them.